Included here is one T cell receptor beta chain sequence, with context. Its specificity is unknown. V lost 3 bases to trimming and J lost 1 base, with 10 bases between them. The germline V gene has CDR1 SGDLS and CDR2 YYNGEE. CDR3 length equals 14 residues. Sequencing used immunoSEQ multiplex PCR; TCRdb keeps in-frame clones, though not all of them. The repertoire holds over 60,000 clones, with approximately 81% as singletons. The data originate from a study of OX40 agonist ivuxolimab in advanced cancers. Study-level results: The average count of expanded clones was higher among CD8+ T cells than among CD4+.

The V call is TRBV9, the J call TRBJ1-1; D gene unclear. Source: CD4+ or CD8+ T cells sorted from blood, taken in a trial of the OX40 agonist ivuxolimab. The clonotype comes from an adult with an advanced solid tumor such as melanoma, head and neck, liver or kidney cancer. For the CDR3, the DNA is TGTGCCAGCAGCGCATTGCCTGAGAACACTGAAGCTTTCTTT. This encodes CASSALPENTEAFF. The full variable domain, its missing parts supplied by reference TRBV9 and TRBJ1-1, is DSGVTQTPKHLITATGQRVTLRCSPRSGDLSVYWYQQSLDQGLQFLIQYYNGEERAKGNILERFSAQQFPDLHSELNLSSLELGDSALYFCASSALPENTEAFFGQGTRLTVV.